These T cell receptor beta chains were read from a single sample in a study of shared T cell receptors in the human thymus. TCRdb's table, derived via immunoSEQ multiplex PCR, lists solely in-frame clones and lacks some. The table has 650,000 to 950,000 clones, over 75% seen once; the top ten hold 0.0095% to 0.013%. The sample was also reused in another study, on human thymus T cells.

The sequencing input was thymocytes. The receptors shown here come from a girl less than two years old with a congenital heart defect. CDR3s include the opening cysteine and the closing phenylalanine or tryptophan. A D gene is named only where the DNA matches it firmly. Not all rows give a size; the values are once, few, many and, for expanded clones, a class.

abundance,j_gene,d_gene,v_gene,CDR3nt,CDR3aa
-,TRBJ1-4,-,TRBV18,TGTGCCAGCTCAAGGAACTACAGGCGGCGTGAAAAACTGTTTTTT,CASSRNYRRREKLFF
-,TRBJ2-5,TRBD2,TRBV7-2,TGTGCCAGCAGCTTAGGGTCAGCGGGGGGGCAGTACTTC,CASSLGSAGGQYF
-,TRBJ2-5,-,TRBV27,TGTGCCAGCAGTCCGCAGACGGCCTGGGCGAAAGAGACCCAGTACTTC,CASSPQTAWAKETQYF
-,TRBJ1-6,-,TRBV12-2,TGTGCAAGTCGCTTAGTAGGAGGGCCCAAGGGTAATTCACCCCTCCACTTT,CASRLVGGPKGNSPLHF
few,TRBJ1-1,-,TRBV7-6,TGTGCCAGCAGTCAGAAATTCGGGTCGAACACTGAAGCTTTCTTT,CASSQKFGSNTEAFF
-,TRBJ2-2,-,TRBV5-1,TGCGCCAGCAGCTTGGACCCCCCCCGGTACAACACCGGGGAGCTGTTTTTT,CASSLDPPRYNTGELFF
-,TRBJ1-5,-,TRBV11-2,TGTGCCAGCAGCTCCAAGCGGGTCGAACGGCTAAGCAATCAGCCCCAGCATTTT,CASSSKRVERLSNQPQHF
-,TRBJ2-3,TRBD1,TRBV2,TGTGCCAGCAGGCAAAACTCCGGGACAGAGGAAAATACGCAGTATTTT,CASRQNSGTEENTQYF
-,TRBJ1-3,TRBD1,TRBV7-9,TGTGCCAGCAGCCAACCGGACAGGGTCACTGGAAACACCATATATTTT,CASSQPDRVTGNTIYF
-,TRBJ1-5,TRBD1,TRBV19,TGTGCCAGTAGTACCTTTGACAGGGGGCCTGTTATCAATCAGCCCCAGCATTTT,CASSTFDRGPVINQPQHF